What follows are 23 T cell receptor beta chains derived from one specimen sequenced in a study of cytotoxic CD8 clonotypes in ibrutinib-treated CLL. Libraries were prepared by immunoSEQ multiplex PCR; TCRdb keeps only in-frame clonotypes and omits some of them. The sample comprises 130,000 or so clones, 84% of which are singletons, and 3% to 4% rests with the top ten. The input for sequencing was PBMCs, taken after 24 months of ibrutinib treatment. The receptors were gathered from a human donor with chronic lymphocytic leukemia.

The genes are TRBV20-1 and TRBJ2-3; D is unresolved. The CDR3 runs to 10 residues. The V end lost 5 bases, the J end lost 4 bases, and 4 bases lay between the germline ends. CDR1 DFQATT and CDR2 SNEGSKA come from the germline V gene (reference sequence). Here the CDR3 reads CSASPDTQYF. DNA for the CDR3: TGCAGTGCTTCCCCAGATACGCAGTATTTT.

CDR3 amino acids: CASSEIPGREYF. The CDR3 bases are TGTGCCAGCAGTGAAATCCCCGGCAGAGAGTACTTC. V and J are TRBV2 and TRBJ2-7; D not certain. V was cut by 2 bases and J by 11 bases, with 13 bases left in between. The V gene's germline CDR1 is SNHLY and CDR2 FYNNEI. The CDR3 runs 12 residues.

The chain links TRBV6-1 to TRBJ1-4; 8 nucleotides agree with TRBD1. The germline gives CDR1 MNHNS, CDR2 SASEGT. This CDR3 contains 13 residues. Trimming cost V 6 bases and J 8 bases; bases outside gene matches: 5. The chain's CDR3 is CASRGTGYEKLFF. CDR3 DNA sequence: TGTGCCAGCAGGGGGACAGGCTACGAAAAACTGTTTTTT.

J is TRBJ1-1 and V is TRBV30; D remains ambiguous. Trimming pared 0 bases from V and 5 bases from J, leaving 13 bases between. CDR1 GTSNPN and CDR2 SVGIG come from the germline V gene (reference sequence). There are 14 residues in the CDR3. CDR3 sequence (DNA): TGTGCCTGGAGTGTGGCAGGCGCGCGGACTGAAGCTTTCTTT. Encoded protein: CAWSVAGARTEAFF. Variable domain in full (rest from reference TRBV30 and TRBJ1-1): SQTIHQWPATLVQPVGSPLSLECTVEGTSNPNLYWYRQAAGRGLQLLFYSVGIGQISSEVPQNLSASRPQDRQFILSSKKLLLSDSGFYLCAWSVAGARTEAFFGQGTRLTVV.

The genes are TRBV18 and TRBJ2-5; D not certain. The CDR3 runs 11 residues. The germline CDR1 and CDR2 sequences are KGHSH and LQKENI. Deletions cut 5 bases from V and 1 base from J, with 2 bases between. The CDR3 coding sequence is TGTGCCAGCTCAACCCAAGAGACCCAGTACTTC. This codes for CASSTQETQYF. The complete variable domain, with remaining parts taken from reference TRBV18 and TRBJ2-5, reads NAGVMQNPRHLVRRRGQEARLRCSPMKGHSHVYWYRQLPEEGLKFMVYLQKENIIDESGMPKERFSAEFPKEGPSILRIQQVVRGDSAAYFCASSTQETQYFGPGTRLLVL.

The chain combines TRBV4-2 with TRBJ1-1, with D perhaps TRBD1 (6 bases). Trimming shortened V by 4 bases and J by 4 bases, and 25 bases separated the two germline ends. The CDR3 runs 18 residues. The germline CDR1 and CDR2 sequences are LGHNA and YNFKEQ. The CDR3 is CASSPQNTGATYRTEAFF. CDR3 sequence (DNA): TGTGCCAGCAGCCCCCAAAACACGGGGGCAACATATCGCACTGAAGCTTTCTTT.

The chain has TRBV6-6 and TRBJ1-4; tentatively, D is TRBD1 (5 bases). In germline, CDR1 is MNHNY, CDR2 SVGAGI (reference sequence). Trimming removed 5 bases at V and 7 bases at J, with 11 bases between. This CDR3 comprises 13 residues. The CDR3: CASSVQTVEKLFF. CDR3 nucleotides: TGTGCCAGCAGTGTACAGACAGTTGAAAAACTGTTTTTT.

The rearrangement joins TRBV7-9 to TRBJ1-2; the D gene is possibly TRBD1 (6 bases). The CDR3 totals 12 residues. Germline CDR1 and CDR2: SEHNR and FQNEAQ (reference sequence). Trimming took off 7 bases at V and 3 bases at J, with 9 bases between the two ends. CDR3 sequence: CASMRQDYGYTF. CDR3 bases: TGTGCCAGCATGCGACAGGACTATGGCTACACCTTC.

This clone was detected once. The V call is TRBV2, the J call TRBJ2-5; TRBD2 is a possible D gene (5 bases). V dropped 6 bases and J dropped 7 bases, with 9 bases sitting between them. Germline CDR1 is SNHLY and CDR2 is FYNNEI. This CDR3 spans 11 amino acids. The CDR3: CASRAGGTQYF. The CDR3 DNA reads as TGTGCCAGCAGAGCAGGAGGGACCCAGTACTTC.

The chain joins TRBV4-3 to TRBJ1-2, with D possibly matching TRBD1 (5 bases). This CDR3 has 13 residues. CDR1 is LGHNA and CDR2 is YSLEER in the germline V gene. Between the trimmed V and J ends, which lost 4 bases and 4 bases, there was a span of 10 bases. In DNA form, the CDR3 reads TGCGCCAGCAGCCTTGACAGCCTCTATGGCTACACCTTC. This encodes CASSLDSLYGYTF.

In DNA form, the CDR3 reads TGCGCCAGCAGCCAAGGGACAGCCATGAACACTGAAGCTTTCTTT. Encoded protein: CASSQGTAMNTEAFF. The chain joins TRBV4-1 to TRBJ1-1; the D gene is possibly TRBD1 (6 bases). Trimming stripped 1 base from V and 0 bases from J, with 9 bases between. CDR3 size: 15 residues. CDR1 and CDR2 from the germline V gene are MGHRA and YSYEKL.

The genes are TRBV7-2 and TRBJ2-5; D is uncertain. This CDR3 has 14 amino acids. Looked up from germline, CDR1 is SGHTA and CDR2 is FQGNSA. Trimming cost V 1 base and J 3 bases, with 9 bases left between them. The CDR3 loop is CASSLGALEETQYF. Here the CDR3 DNA reads TGTGCCAGCAGCTTAGGGGCACTGGAAGAGACCCAGTACTTC.

The chain recombines TRBV7-2 with TRBJ2-5, with a possible D match to TRBD2 (6 bases). V was trimmed by 1 base and J by 5 bases, leaving 11 bases between them. The CDR3 is made up of 14 amino acids. CDR1 is SGHTA, CDR2 FQGNSA, per germline. CDR3 in DNA: TGTGCCAGCAGCTTAGGCGGGGACCGGGAGACCCAGTACTTC. As protein: CASSLGGDRETQYF.

With regard to this clone: At the DNA level, this CDR3 is encoded by other sequences in the same sample as well. CDR3: CAWSGQFYEQYF. In nucleotides, the CDR3 is TGTGCCTGGAGTGGACAGTTCTACGAGCAGTACTTC. The J gene is TRBJ2-7, the V gene TRBV30; D may be TRBD1 (5 bases). The CDR3 has 12 amino acids. Trimming shortened V by 1 base and J by 3 bases, and 7 bases separated the two germline ends. CDR1 is GTSNPN, CDR2 SVGIG, per germline (reference sequence). Full variable domain (outside the CDR3, taken from reference TRBV30 and TRBJ2-7): SQTIHQWPATLVQPVGSPLSLECTVEGTSNPNLYWYRQAAGRGLQLLFYSVGIGQISSEVPQNLSASRPQDRQFILSSKKLLLSDSGFYLCAWSGQFYEQYFGPGTRLTVT.

This clone was counted a single time. This chain uses TRBV27 with TRBJ1-2; the D gene is possibly TRBD1 (5 bases). Germline loops: CDR1 MNHEY, CDR2 SMNVEV (reference sequence). The length of the CDR3 is 16 residues. V lost 0 bases and J 7 bases, leaving 18 bases between the germline ends. CDR3 amino acids: CASSLSGLGREFGYTF. The CDR3 bases are TGTGCCAGCAGTTTATCCGGGCTGGGCAGGGAATTTGGCTACACCTTC.

The chain uses TRBV30 and TRBJ1-6; possible D gene TRBD1, 6 bases. From germline, CDR1 is GTSNPN and CDR2 SVGIG (reference sequence). The CDR3 runs 14 residues. V gave up 1 base and J gave up 8 bases, with 12 bases separating them. The CDR3 DNA follows: TGTGCCTGGAGTGGGGGGACACAGGATTCACCCCTCCACTTT. The encoded protein is CAWSGGTQDSPLHF.

The chain employs TRBV30 and TRBJ1-2; tentative D call: TRBD1 (5 bases). V was clipped by 1 base and J by 4 bases, with 16 bases between them. Looked up from germline, CDR1 is GTSNPN and CDR2 is SVGIG (reference sequence). There are 15 residues in the CDR3. DNA for the CDR3: TGTGCCTGGAGTGGCATCTCGCAGGGAACCTATGGCTACACCTTC. Its protein product is CAWSGISQGTYGYTF.

This rearrangement joins TRBV7-6 to TRBJ2-5, with 8 bases identical to TRBD2. This CDR3 is built from 14 residues. V was clipped by 4 bases and J by 7 bases; unmatched bases: 8. The V gene's germline CDR1 is SGHVS and CDR2 FNYEAQ. The CDR3 DNA sequence: TGTGCCAGCAGCTCAGCGGGGGTTGGGGGGACCCAGTACTTC. Amino acids: CASSSAGVGGTQYF.

The genes are TRBV29-1 and TRBJ2-1; D possibly matches TRBD1 or TRBD2 (7 bases each). This CDR3 comprises 14 residues. Looked up from germline, CDR1 is SQVTM and CDR2 is ANQGSEA. The V gene lost 7 bases and the J gene lost 11 bases, with 24 bases spanning the gap. The CDR3 DNA follows: TGCAGCGCTGATTTTGGGCGGGGGACAGCAAAGCAGTTCTTC. This gives the protein CSADFGRGTAKQFF.

There are a few counts of this clone. This chain links TRBV7-9 with TRBJ1-6; D is possibly TRBD1 (6 bases). Germline CDR1 reads SEHNR; CDR2 reads FQNEAQ (reference sequence). This CDR3 is built from 16 residues. Trimming removed 3 bases at V and 6 bases at J, with 15 bases between. The CDR3 bases are TGTGCCAGCAGCTTCCCTATCTCCAGGGGTAATTCACCCCTCCACTTT. It is translated as CASSFPISRGNSPLHF.

The V and J genes are TRBV5-4 and TRBJ1-2; D possibly corresponds to TRBD1 (5 bases). In germline, CDR1 is SGHNT, CDR2 YYREEE (reference sequence). CDR3 size: 14 residues. The V gene lost 0 bases and the J gene lost 7 bases, with 13 bases spanning the gap. The CDR3 bases are TGTGCCAGCAGCTTGGACCCCCGGGGCTCTGGCTACACCTTC. This codes for CASSLDPRGSGYTF.

This rearrangement joins TRBV11-3 to TRBJ2-3; the D gene is possibly TRBD2 (5 bases). CDR1 and CDR2 from the germline V gene are SGHNT and YENEEA. Trimming took 7 bases from V and 2 from J, leaving 13 bases between them. The CDR3 has 14 amino acids. CDR3 amino acids: CASTPREDTDTQYF. The DNA of the CDR3 is TGTGCCAGCACCCCTCGGGAAGACACAGATACGCAGTATTTT.

The J gene is TRBJ2-7, the V gene TRBV27; D unresolved. The CDR3 runs to 13 residues. The germline V gene has CDR1 MNHEY and CDR2 SMNVEV (reference sequence). V was trimmed by 2 bases and J by 1 base, leaving 6 bases between them. CDR3 residues: CASSLKGSYEQYF. In DNA, the CDR3 is TGTGCCAGCAGTTTAAAGGGTTCCTACGAGCAGTACTTC.